Shown below are 16 T cell receptor beta chains from a single sample sequenced in a study of T cells in localized non-small cell lung cancer. Sequencing used immunoSEQ multiplex PCR; TCRdb keeps in-frame clones, though not all of them. The table records fewer than 20,000 clones, approximately 81% of them present only once. The specimen was peripheral blood, collected before any cancer treatment. The receptors were gathered from a male donor older than 55 with stage I lung adenocarcinoma.

V is TRBV6-5 and J is TRBJ2-7; D ambiguous. CDR3 length: 16 residues. Trimming removed 0 bases from V and 2 bases from J, with 14 bases in between. CDR1 is MNHEY, CDR2 SVGAGI, per germline. The CDR3 DNA reads as TGTGCCAGCAGTTACTCGCGCTACGGCCCAACCTACGAGCAGTACTTC. It codes for CASSYSRYGPTYEQYF.

The chain uses TRBV7-9 and TRBJ2-2; no reliable D call. CDR3 size: 13 residues. V dropped 5 bases and J dropped 1 base, with 5 bases sitting between them. CDR1 is SEHNR and CDR2 is FQNEAQ in the germline V gene (reference sequence). CDR3 sequence (DNA): TGTGCCAGCAGCCTCGGGAACACCGGGGAGCTGTTTTTT. Translated, it gives CASSLGNTGELFF.

The rearrangement links TRBV6-1 to TRBJ2-2; D call uncertain. The CDR3 spans 14 residues. Germline V gives CDR1 MNHNS, CDR2 SASEGT. V shed 2 bases and J shed 3 bases, with 7 bases lying between them. CDR3 sequence: CASSETAYTGELFF. CDR3 bases: TGTGCCAGCAGTGAAACAGCCTACACCGGGGAGCTGTTTTTT.

The chain's CDR3 is CASSRQGGYGYTF. The CDR3 DNA reads TGTGCCAGCAGTCGACAGGGAGGCTATGGCTACACCTTC. The chain is built from TRBV14 and TRBJ1-2, with 7 bases that match TRBD1. V shed 6 bases, J shed 4 bases, and the junction held 5 bases outside the gene matches. The CDR3 has 13 residues. In germline, CDR1 is SGHDN, CDR2 FVKESK. Together with reference TRBV14 and TRBJ1-2, the CDR3 gives the full variable domain: EAGVTQFPSHSVIEKGQTVTLRCDPISGHDNLYWYRRVMGKEIKFLLHFVKESKQDESGMPNNRFLAERTGGTYSTLKVQPAELEDSGVYFCASSRQGGYGYTFGSGTRLTVV.

This chain connects TRBV30 to TRBJ1-4, with 7 bases that match TRBD1. Germline values: CDR1 GTSNPN, CDR2 SVGIG (reference sequence). V lost 4 bases and J lost 6; bases outside the gene matches: 8. This CDR3 region has 14 residues. CDR3 DNA sequence: TGTGCCTGGAACCACCGGGACAGAGATGAAAAACTGTTTTTT. It is translated as CAWNHRDRDEKLFF.

The V and J genes are TRBV19 and TRBJ1-2; D may be TRBD1 (5 bases). The CDR3 totals 13 residues. Trimming took 7 bases from V and 8 from J, leaving 17 bases between them. Germline assignment: CDR1 LNHDA and CDR2 SQIVND (reference sequence). Here the CDR3 DNA reads TGTGCCAGTACTCGGGACGGACTTCTGGGCTACACCTTC. Translation: CASTRDGLLGYTF.

The chain carries TRBV6-5 and TRBJ1-6, with TRBD1 as a possible D gene (5 bases). Deletions cut 5 bases from V and 9 bases from J, with 11 bases between. From germline, CDR1 is MNHEY and CDR2 SVGAGI. The CDR3 consists of 13 residues. The CDR3 bases are TGTGCCAGCAGTCCCGGGGGAGGTTCACCCCTCCACTTT. Translation: CASSPGGGSPLHF.

CDR3: CASSLGFSDNEQFF. As DNA, the CDR3 is TGCGCCAGCAGCTTGGGTTTCTCTGACAATGAGCAGTTCTTC. The chain uses TRBV5-1 and TRBJ2-1, with D unclear. The CDR3 has 14 residues. Trimming took off 0 bases at V and 5 bases at J, with 9 bases between the two ends. Germline V CDR1 and CDR2: SGHRS, YFSETQ.

The chain couples TRBV29-1 to TRBJ2-5; the D gene is possibly TRBD1 (7 bases). CDR3 length: 15 amino acids. V lost 6 bases, J lost 4 bases, and 21 bases lay in between. Germline V gene data show CDR1 as SQVTM and CDR2 as ANQGSEA. Written as DNA, the CDR3 is TGCAGCGTCCAGGGGTGGCAGGGGGGACCAGAGACCCAGTACTTC. It specifies CSVQGWQGGPETQYF.

This chain joins TRBV29-1 and TRBJ2-3, with D unclear. Germline V gene data show CDR1 as SQVTM and CDR2 as ANQGSEA. V was pared by 6 bases and J by 3 bases, with 16 bases between. The CDR3 is made up of 14 amino acids. The CDR3, as DNA: TGCAGCGTCGATTCGCTGACACTAACAGATACGCAGTATTTT. Its protein is CSVDSLTLTDTQYF.

V is TRBV11-3 and J is TRBJ2-1; 13 bases are shared with TRBD2. This CDR3 spans 16 amino acids. V dropped 4 bases and J dropped 8; count of bases not matched to a gene: 8. Per germline, CDR1 SGHNT and CDR2 YENEEA. The DNA of the CDR3 is TGTGCCAGCAGCTCGGGAACTAGCGGGGGGGTTTATGAGCAGTTCTTC. This gives the protein CASSSGTSGGVYEQFF. The full variable domain, rest sourced from reference TRBV11-3 and TRBJ2-1, is EAGVVQSPRYKIIEKKQPVAFWCNPISGHNTLYWYLQNLGQGPELLIRYENEEAVDDSQLPKDRFSAERLKGVDSTLKIQPAELGDSAVYLCASSSGTSGGVYEQFFGPGTRLTVL.

This chain uses TRBV6-1 with TRBJ1-3, with D unresolved. CDR1 MNHNS and CDR2 SASEGT come from the germline V gene. The CDR3 has 15 amino acids. V was trimmed by 4 bases and J by 0 bases, leaving 10 bases between them. The CDR3 coding sequence is TGTGCCAGCAGTGGGTTAGAGCTCTCTGGAAACACCATATATTTT. This sequence encodes CASSGLELSGNTIYF.

This clone was detected only a few times. The J gene is TRBJ2-1, the V gene TRBV5-5; TRBD2 aligns across 14 bases. V lost 0 bases and J lost 8; bases outside the gene matches: 4. The length of the CDR3 is 16 residues. Germline lookup yields CDR1 SGHKS and CDR2 YYEKEE (reference sequence). This CDR3 is CASSLGGLAGVYEQFF. CDR3 DNA sequence: TGTGCCAGCAGCTTGGGGGGACTAGCGGGAGTATATGAGCAGTTCTTC.

J is TRBJ1-1 and V is TRBV27; D is undetermined. The V end was cut by 4 bases, the J end by 11 bases, with 26 bases between. The length of the CDR3 is 16 residues. Germline CDR1 is MNHEY and CDR2 is SMNVEV (reference sequence). The chain's CDR3 is CASSSYSRSVGTGAFF. The CDR3, as DNA: TGTGCCAGCAGTTCTTACTCTCGATCGGTTGGTACTGGGGCTTTCTTT.

In nucleotides, the CDR3 is TGTGCCAGCCTATTGAGGTCCGATCAGCCCCAGCATTTT. This codes for CASLLRSDQPQHF. The chain combines TRBV6-6 with TRBJ1-5; D gene unclear. Between the trimmed V and J ends, which lost 8 bases and 5 bases, there was a span of 13 bases. Germline V gene lookup returns CDR1 MNHNY and CDR2 SVGAGI (reference sequence). The CDR3 sequence is 13 residues long.

J is TRBJ1-1 and V is TRBV11-2, with a weak D call TRBD1 (5 bases). Per the germline V gene, CDR1 is SGHAT and CDR2 is FQNNGV. The CDR3 sequence is 13 residues long. Trimming removed 0 bases at V and 3 bases at J, with 5 bases between. The CDR3 loop is CASSLDRDTEAFF. The DNA for the CDR3 is TGTGCCAGCAGCTTAGACAGGGACACTGAAGCTTTCTTT.